The present entry profiles one TCR beta chain with its context. The antigen is not known. Produced via immunoSEQ multiplex PCR; TCRdb's table is partial and in-frame only. The sample consists of some 70,000 clones, less than 95% of them appearing once. The V end lost 5 bases, the J end lost 8 bases, and 9 bases lay between the germline ends. From germline, CDR1 is MNHNS and CDR2 SASEGT. The CDR3 is made up of 11 amino acids. The record originates from a study of OX40 agonist ivuxolimab in advanced cancers. Whole-study context: Patients undergoing dose escalation presented with hepatocellular carcinoma, melanoma, renal cell or head and neck cancer. Partial responses occurred in three patients (one hepatocellular carcinoma, two cutaneous melanoma).

Study findings and constraints: CD8+ T cells (on average) carried more expanded clones than CD4+ T cells. Partial responders treated at 0.1-3.0 mg/kg exhibited clonal expansion among the lowest measured.

The sample here was CD4+ or CD8+ T cells sorted from blood, taken in a trial of the OX40 agonist ivuxolimab. This chain links TRBV6-1 with TRBJ1-2; no definite D call. This clonotype was sampled from an adult with an advanced solid tumor such as melanoma, head and neck, liver or kidney cancer. The CDR3 region is CASSPAVGYTF. The CDR3 region has the DNA TGTGCCAGCAGTCCGGCAGTAGGCTACACCTTC.